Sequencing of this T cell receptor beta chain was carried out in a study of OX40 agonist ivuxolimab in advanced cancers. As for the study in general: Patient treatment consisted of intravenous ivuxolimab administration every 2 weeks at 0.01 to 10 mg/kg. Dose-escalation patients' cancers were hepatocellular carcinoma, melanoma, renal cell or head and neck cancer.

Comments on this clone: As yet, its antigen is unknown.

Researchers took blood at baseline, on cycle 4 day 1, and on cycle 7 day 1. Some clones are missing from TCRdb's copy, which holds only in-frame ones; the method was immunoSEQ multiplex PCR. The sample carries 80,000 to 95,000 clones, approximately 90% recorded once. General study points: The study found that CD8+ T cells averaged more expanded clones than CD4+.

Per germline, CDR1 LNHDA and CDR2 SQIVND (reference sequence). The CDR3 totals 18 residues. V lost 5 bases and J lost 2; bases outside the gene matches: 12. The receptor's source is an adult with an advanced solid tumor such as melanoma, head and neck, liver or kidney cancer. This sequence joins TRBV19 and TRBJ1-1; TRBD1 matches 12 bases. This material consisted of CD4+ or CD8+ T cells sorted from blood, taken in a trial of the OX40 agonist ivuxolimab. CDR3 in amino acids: CASSLGTGGELFNTEAFF. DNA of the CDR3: TGTGCCAGTAGTCTCGGGACAGGGGGCGAACTTTTCAACACTGAAGCTTTCTTT.